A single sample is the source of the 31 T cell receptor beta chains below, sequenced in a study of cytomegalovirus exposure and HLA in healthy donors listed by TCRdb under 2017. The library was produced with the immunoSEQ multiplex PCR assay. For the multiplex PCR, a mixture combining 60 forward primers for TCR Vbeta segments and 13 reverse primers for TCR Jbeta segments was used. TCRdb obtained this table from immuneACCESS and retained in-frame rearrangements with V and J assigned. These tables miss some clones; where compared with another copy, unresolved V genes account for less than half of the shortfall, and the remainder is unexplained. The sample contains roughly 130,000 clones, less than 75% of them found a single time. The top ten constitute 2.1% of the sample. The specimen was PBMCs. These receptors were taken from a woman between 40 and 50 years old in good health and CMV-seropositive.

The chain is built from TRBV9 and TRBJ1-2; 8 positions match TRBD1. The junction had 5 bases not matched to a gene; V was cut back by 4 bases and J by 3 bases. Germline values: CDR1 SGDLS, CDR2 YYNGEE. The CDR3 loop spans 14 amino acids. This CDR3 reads CASSLQGQDYGYTF. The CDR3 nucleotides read TGTGCCAGCAGCCTCCAGGGACAGGACTATGGCTACACCTTC.

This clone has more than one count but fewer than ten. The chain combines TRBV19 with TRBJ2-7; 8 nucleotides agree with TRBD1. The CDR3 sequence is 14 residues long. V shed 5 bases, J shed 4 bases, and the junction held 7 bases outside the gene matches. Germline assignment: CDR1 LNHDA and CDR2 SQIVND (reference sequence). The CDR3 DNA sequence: TGTGCCAGTAGTGTCGGACAGGGCCCTTACGAGCAGTACTTC. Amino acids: CASSVGQGPYEQYF.

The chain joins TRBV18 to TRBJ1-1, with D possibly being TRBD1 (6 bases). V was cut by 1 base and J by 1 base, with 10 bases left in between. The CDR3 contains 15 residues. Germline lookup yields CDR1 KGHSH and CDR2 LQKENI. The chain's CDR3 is CASSPRSGANTEAFF. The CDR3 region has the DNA TGTGCCAGCTCACCACGGTCAGGGGCGAACACTGAAGCTTTCTTT.

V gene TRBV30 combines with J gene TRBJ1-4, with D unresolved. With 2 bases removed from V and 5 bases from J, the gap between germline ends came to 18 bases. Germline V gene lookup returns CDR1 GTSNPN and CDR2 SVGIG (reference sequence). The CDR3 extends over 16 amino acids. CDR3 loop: CAWSSTSLARNEKLFF. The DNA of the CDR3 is TGTGCCTGGAGTTCCACGTCCTTGGCCCGAAATGAAAAACTGTTTTTT.

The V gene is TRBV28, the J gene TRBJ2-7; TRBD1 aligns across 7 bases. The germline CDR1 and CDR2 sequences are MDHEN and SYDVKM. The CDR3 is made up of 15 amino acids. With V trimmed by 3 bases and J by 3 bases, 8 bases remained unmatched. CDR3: CASSLRVNRGYEQYF. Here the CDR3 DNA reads TGTGCCAGCAGTTTGAGAGTCAACAGGGGCTACGAGCAGTACTTC.

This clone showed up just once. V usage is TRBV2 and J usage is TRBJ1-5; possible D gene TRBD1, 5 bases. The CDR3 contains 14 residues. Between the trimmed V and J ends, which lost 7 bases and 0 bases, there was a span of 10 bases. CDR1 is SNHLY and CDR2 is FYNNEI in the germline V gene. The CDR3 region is CASTGGYSNQPQHF. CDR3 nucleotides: TGTGCCAGCACCGGGGGTTATAGCAATCAGCCCCAGCATTTT.

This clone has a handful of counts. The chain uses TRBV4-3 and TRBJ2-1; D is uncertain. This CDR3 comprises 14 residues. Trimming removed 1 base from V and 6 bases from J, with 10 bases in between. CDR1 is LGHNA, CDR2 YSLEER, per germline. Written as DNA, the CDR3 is TGCGCCAGCAGCCAAGGGATCAGCGCCAATGAGCAGTTCTTC. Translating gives CASSQGISANEQFF.

This chain's CDR3 is CSVALNTGELFF. The DNA of the CDR3 is TGCAGCGTAGCGTTGAACACCGGGGAGCTGTTTTTT. The chain links TRBV29-1 to TRBJ2-2; D remains unclear. This CDR3 region has 12 residues. V was trimmed by 6 bases and J by 1 base, leaving 6 bases between them. Germline-derived CDR1 and CDR2 are SQVTM and ANQGSEA.

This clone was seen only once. CDR3 bases: TGTGCCAGCAGCTTGCTTCTTTTGTCGGATGGCTACACCTTC. This sequence encodes CASSLLLLSDGYTF. V usage is TRBV5-5 and J usage is TRBJ1-2, with D unclear. Germline values: CDR1 SGHKS, CDR2 YYEKEE (reference sequence). V was cut by 1 base and J by 6 bases, with 13 bases left in between. The CDR3 runs 14 residues.

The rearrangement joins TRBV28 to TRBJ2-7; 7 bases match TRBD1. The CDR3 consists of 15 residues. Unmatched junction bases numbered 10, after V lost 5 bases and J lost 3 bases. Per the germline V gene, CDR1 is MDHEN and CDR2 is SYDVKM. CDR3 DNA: TGTGCCAGCAGTCGCCACAGGGGTTTGATCTACGAGCAGTACTTC. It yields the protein CASSRHRGLIYEQYF.

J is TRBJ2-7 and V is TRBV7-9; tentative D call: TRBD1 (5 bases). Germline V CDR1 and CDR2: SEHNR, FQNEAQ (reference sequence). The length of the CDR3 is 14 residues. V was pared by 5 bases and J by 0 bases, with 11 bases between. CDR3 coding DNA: TGTGCCAGCAGCCTAGGCAGGGCCTCCTACGAGCAGTACTTC. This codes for CASSLGRASYEQYF. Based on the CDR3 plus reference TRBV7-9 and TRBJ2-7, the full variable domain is DTGVSQNPRHKITKRGQNVTFRCDPISEHNRLYWYRQTLGQGPEFLTYFQNEAQLEKSRLLSDRFSAERPKGSFSTLEIQRTEQGDSAMYLCASSLGRASYEQYFGPGTRLTVT.

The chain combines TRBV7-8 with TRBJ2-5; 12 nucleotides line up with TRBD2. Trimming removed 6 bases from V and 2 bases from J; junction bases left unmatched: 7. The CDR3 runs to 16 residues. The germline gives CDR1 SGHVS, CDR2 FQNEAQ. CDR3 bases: TGTGCCAGCAGTGGCCTAGCGGGAGGGCGGCAAGAGACCCAGTACTTC. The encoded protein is CASSGLAGGRQETQYF.

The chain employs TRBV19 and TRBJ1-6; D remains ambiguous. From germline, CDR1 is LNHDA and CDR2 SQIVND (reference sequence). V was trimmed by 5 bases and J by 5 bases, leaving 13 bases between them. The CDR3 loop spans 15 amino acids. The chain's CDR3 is CASSSAGRHNSPLHF. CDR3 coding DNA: TGTGCCAGTAGTTCCGCCGGGAGGCATAATTCACCCCTCCACTTT.

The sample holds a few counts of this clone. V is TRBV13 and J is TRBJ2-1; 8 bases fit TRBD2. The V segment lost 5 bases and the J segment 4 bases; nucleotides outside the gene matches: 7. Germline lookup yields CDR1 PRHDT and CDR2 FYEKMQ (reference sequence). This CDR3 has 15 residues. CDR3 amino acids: CASSPSGRGYNEQFF. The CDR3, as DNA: TGTGCCAGCAGCCCGAGCGGGAGAGGATACAATGAGCAGTTCTTC.

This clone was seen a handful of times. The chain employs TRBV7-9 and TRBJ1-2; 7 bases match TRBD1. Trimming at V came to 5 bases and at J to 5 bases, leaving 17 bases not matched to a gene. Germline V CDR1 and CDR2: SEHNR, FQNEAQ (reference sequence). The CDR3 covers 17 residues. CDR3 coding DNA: TGTGCCAGCAGCCCCCAATCCGACTACAGGGGCAAGTATGGCTACACCTTC. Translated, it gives CASSPQSDYRGKYGYTF.

The CDR3 bases are TGTGCCAGCAGTGAGTCTCTAGATCTCTACGAGCAGTACTTC. Protein: CASSESLDLYEQYF. The chain carries TRBV6-1 and TRBJ2-5; D gene unclear. The DNA end lines up better with TRBJ2-7; the J call may be wrong. Germline lookup yields CDR1 MNHNS and CDR2 SASEGT. This CDR3 comprises 14 residues.

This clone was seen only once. This CDR3 is CASSFEGTGANVLTF. The CDR3 DNA is TGTGCCAGCAGTTTCGAGGGGACAGGGGCCAACGTCCTGACTTTC. The rearrangement joins TRBV27 to TRBJ2-6; D possibly corresponds to TRBD1 (6 bases). The germline V gene encodes CDR1 MNHEY and CDR2 SMNVEV (reference sequence). The CDR3 covers 15 residues. V gave up 3 bases and J gave up 4 bases, with 10 bases separating them. The full variable domain, in which reference TRBV27 and TRBJ2-6 provide the parts outside the CDR3, is EAQVTQNPRYLITVTGKKLTVTCSQNMNHEYMSWYRQDPGLGLRQIYYSMNVEVTDKGDVPEGYKVSRKEKRNFPLILESPSPNQTSLYFCASSFEGTGANVLTFGAGSRLTVL.

CDR3 sequence: CASSMGTGNNYGYTF. CDR3 nucleotides: TGTGCCAGTAGTATGGGGACAGGGAATAACTATGGCTACACCTTC. The chain employs TRBV19 and TRBJ1-2; 9 nucleotides match TRBD1. The CDR3 extends over 15 amino acids. CDR1 is LNHDA and CDR2 is SQIVND in the germline V gene (reference sequence). The V and J ends lost 3 bases and 1 base, in that order; junction bases with no gene match: 3.

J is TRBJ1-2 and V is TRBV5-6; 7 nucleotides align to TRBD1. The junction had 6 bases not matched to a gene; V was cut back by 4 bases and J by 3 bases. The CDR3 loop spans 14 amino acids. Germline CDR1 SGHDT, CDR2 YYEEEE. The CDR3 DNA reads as TGTGCCAGCAGCGCAGACAGGGTCTACTATGGCTACACCTTC. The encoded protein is CASSADRVYYGYTF.

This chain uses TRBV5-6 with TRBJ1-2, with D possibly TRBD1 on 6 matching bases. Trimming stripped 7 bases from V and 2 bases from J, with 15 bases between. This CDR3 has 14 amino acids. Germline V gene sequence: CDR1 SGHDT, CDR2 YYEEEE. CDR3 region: CASLFGQTNYGYTF. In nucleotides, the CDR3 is TGTGCCAGCTTGTTTGGACAGACCAACTATGGCTACACCTTC.

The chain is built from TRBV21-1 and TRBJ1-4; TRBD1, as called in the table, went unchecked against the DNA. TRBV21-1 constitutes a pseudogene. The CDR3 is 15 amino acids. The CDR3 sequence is CASSNRTSTNEKLFF. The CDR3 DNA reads TGTGCCAGCAGCAATAGGACATCAACTAATGAAAAACTGTTTTTT.

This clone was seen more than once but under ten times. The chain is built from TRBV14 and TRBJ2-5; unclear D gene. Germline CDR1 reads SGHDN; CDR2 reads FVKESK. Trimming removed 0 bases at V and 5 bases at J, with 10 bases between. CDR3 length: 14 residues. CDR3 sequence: CASSQDFGSETQYF. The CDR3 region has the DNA TGTGCCAGCAGCCAAGATTTCGGGTCCGAGACCCAGTACTTC.

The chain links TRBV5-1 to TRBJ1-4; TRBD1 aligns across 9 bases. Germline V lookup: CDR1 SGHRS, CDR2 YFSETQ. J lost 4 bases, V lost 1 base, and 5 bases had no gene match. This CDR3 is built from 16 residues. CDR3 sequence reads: CASSLLGQGRNEKLFF. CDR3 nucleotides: TGCGCCAGCAGCTTGCTGGGACAGGGCCGTAATGAAAAACTGTTTTTT.

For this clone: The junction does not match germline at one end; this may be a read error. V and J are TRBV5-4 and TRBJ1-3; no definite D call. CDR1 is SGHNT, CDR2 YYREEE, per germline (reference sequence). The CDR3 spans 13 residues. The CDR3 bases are TGCGCCAGCAGCCAAGGAAAGGGAGGATGGAGAAATTTT. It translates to CASSQGKGGWRNF.

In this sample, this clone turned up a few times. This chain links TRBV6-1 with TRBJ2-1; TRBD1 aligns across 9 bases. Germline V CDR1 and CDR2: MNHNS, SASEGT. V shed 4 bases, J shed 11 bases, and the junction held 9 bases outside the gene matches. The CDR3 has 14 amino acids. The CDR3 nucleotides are TGTGCCAGCAGTGCCTCTACAGGGGGCCTTCAGCAGTTCTTC. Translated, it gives CASSASTGGLQQFF.

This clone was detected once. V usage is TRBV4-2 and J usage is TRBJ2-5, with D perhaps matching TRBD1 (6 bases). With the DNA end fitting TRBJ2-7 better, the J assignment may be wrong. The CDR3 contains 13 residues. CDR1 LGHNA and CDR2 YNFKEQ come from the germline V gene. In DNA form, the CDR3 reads TGTGCCAGCAGCCGGGACAAGGGGTACGAGCAGTACTTC. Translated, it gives CASSRDKGYEQYF.

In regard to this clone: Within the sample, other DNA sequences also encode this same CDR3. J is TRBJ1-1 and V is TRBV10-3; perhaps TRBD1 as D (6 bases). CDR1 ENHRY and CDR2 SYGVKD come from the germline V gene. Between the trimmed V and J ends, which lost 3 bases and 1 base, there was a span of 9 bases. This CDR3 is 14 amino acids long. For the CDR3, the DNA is TGTGCCATCAGTGACAGGGGTGGGAACACTGAAGCTTTCTTT. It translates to CAISDRGGNTEAFF.

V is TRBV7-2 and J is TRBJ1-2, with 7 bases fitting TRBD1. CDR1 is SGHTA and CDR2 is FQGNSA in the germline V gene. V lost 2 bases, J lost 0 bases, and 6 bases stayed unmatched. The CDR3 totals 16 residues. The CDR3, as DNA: TGTGCCAGCAGCTTAACCGTGACAGGGTCTAACTATGGCTACACCTTC. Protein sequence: CASSLTVTGSNYGYTF.

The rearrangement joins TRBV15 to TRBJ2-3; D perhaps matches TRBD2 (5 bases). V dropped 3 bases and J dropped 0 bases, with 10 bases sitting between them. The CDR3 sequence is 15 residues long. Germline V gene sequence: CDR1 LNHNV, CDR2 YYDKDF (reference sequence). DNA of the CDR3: TGTGCCACCAGCAGGCTGGGGAGTAGCACAGATACGCAGTATTTT. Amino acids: CATSRLGSSTDTQYF.

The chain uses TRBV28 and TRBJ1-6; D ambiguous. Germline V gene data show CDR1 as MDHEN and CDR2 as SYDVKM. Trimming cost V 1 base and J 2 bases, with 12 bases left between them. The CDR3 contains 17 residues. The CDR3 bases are TGTGCCAGCAGTTTATCGGGGAATGGCCCCTATAATTCACCCCTCCACTTT. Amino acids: CASSLSGNGPYNSPLHF.

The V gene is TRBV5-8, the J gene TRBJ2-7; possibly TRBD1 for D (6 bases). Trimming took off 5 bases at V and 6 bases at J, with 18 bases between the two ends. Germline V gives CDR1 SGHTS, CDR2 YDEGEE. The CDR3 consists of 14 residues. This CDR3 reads CASRFGQPMSEQYF. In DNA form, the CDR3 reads TGTGCCAGCAGATTCGGACAGCCCATGAGCGAGCAGTACTTC.